These 13 T cell receptor beta chains came from one sample sequenced in a study of T cell clusters in autoimmune cytopenias. Tens of thousands of genome equivalents of blood DNA were amplified for TRB. TRB rearrangements were amplified by touch-down multiplex PCR with mixed TRB-A/B primers. TCRdb re-analyzed the multiplex PCR reads; it lists each CDR3 protein once, without DNA. This sample contains some 14,000 distinct CDR3 sequences. Specimen: peripheral blood. Receptors were obtained from a human donor with an autoimmune cytopenia or autoimmune hepatitis (not recorded which).

This chain joins TRBV5-6 and TRBJ2-1; TCRdb outputs TRBD2, but without DNA this stays unchecked. Germline V gives CDR1 SGHDT, CDR2 YYEEEE. There are 15 residues in the CDR3. CDR3 in amino acids: CASSFSGGRGNEQFF.

The rearrangement uses TRBV5-4 and TRBJ2-5; there is no DNA to check the TCRdb D call of TRBD2. There are 14 residues in the CDR3. The germline V gene has CDR1 SGHNT and CDR2 YYREEE (reference sequence). The CDR3: CASSLRDYGETQYF.

The rearrangement uses TRBV6-1 and TRBJ2-3; TCRdb selects TRBD1, and the lack of DNA leaves this call unchecked. Germline-derived CDR1 and CDR2 are MNHNS and SASEGT. The CDR3 consists of 14 residues. The CDR3 protein is CASSVSWGTDTQYF.

The rearrangement joins TRBV7-2 to TRBJ2-7; the D call from TCRdb, TRBD1, cannot be confirmed without DNA. The CDR3 loop spans 12 amino acids. The V gene's germline CDR1 is SGHTA and CDR2 FQGNSA. The CDR3 region is CASSNRYNEQYF.

The J gene is TRBJ2-5, the V gene TRBV7-9. Germline CDR1 reads SEHNR; CDR2 reads FQNEAQ (reference sequence). The CDR3 spans 14 residues. CDR3 in amino acids: CASSLGPAQETQYF.

V is TRBV29-1 and J is TRBJ2-7; with no DNA, the TCRdb D assignment of TRBD1 cannot be verified. Germline CDR1 reads SQVTM; CDR2 reads ANQGSEA. The CDR3 spans 13 residues. The CDR3 spells CSVARVGSGEQYF.

Considering frequency, this clonotype is medium-sized (0.01 to 0.1%). V and J are TRBV5-5 and TRBJ2-3; TCRdb designates TRBD2, a call that cannot be tested without DNA. The CDR3 is made up of 15 amino acids. Germline V lookup: CDR1 SGHKS, CDR2 YYEKEE (reference sequence). CDR3 residues: CASSLETSGPVTQYF.

The CDR3 sequence: CASSPLPRTRTDTQYF. The V gene is TRBV5-1, the J gene TRBJ2-3; the TCRdb call, TRBD2, lacks DNA for checking. Germline CDR1 and CDR2: SGHRS and YFSETQ. The CDR3 contains 16 residues.

The rearrangement uses TRBV5-1 and TRBJ2-2; TCRdb gives TRBD1 as the D gene, but with no DNA this cannot be confirmed. There are 16 residues in the CDR3. Germline V lookup: CDR1 SGHRS, CDR2 YFSETQ. This CDR3 reads CASSWLGATNTGELFF.

The J gene is TRBJ2-1, the V gene TRBV11-1; absent DNA, TCRdb's TRBD1 call cannot be checked. CDR3 size: 15 residues. Germline V lookup: CDR1 SGHAT, CDR2 FQDESV (reference sequence). The CDR3 loop reads CASSRRAVSYNEQFF.

The genes are TRBV24-1 and TRBJ2-3; the TCRdb call, TRBD2, lacks DNA for checking. This CDR3 is 16 amino acids long. CDR1 is KGHDR, CDR2 SFDVKD, per germline. The CDR3 loop reads CATSEPTSGETDTQYF.

The chain employs TRBV5-4 and TRBJ2-2; TCRdb returns TRBD2, unconfirmable since there is no DNA. The CDR3 has 16 amino acids. CDR1 is SGHNT and CDR2 is YYREEE in the germline V gene (reference sequence). This CDR3 reads CASSLAGPANTGELFF.

The chain couples TRBV5-5 to TRBJ1-1; checking the TCRdb D call of TRBD1 is not possible without DNA. This CDR3 has 14 amino acids. CDR1 is SGHKS, CDR2 YYEKEE, per germline (reference sequence). Here the CDR3 reads CASSQGPVNTEAFF.